This T cell receptor (beta chain) derives from a study of blood T cells in healthy people across ages. Study-level results: The study lacked donor CMV status, which possibly confounded expanded clonotype changes. Unsorted PBMC material precluded a definitive naive versus antigen-experienced comparison. Strong correlation existed between TCR beta diversity and naive T cell percentage.

This clonotype was seen a handful of times. Its specificity is not known. Alongside a J-beta primer mix, a sample-barcoded 5' primer served in a second PCR lasting about 7 to 12 cycles. TCRdb re-called the 5' RACE reads with MiXCR, one entry per CDR3 protein. This repertoire shows about 1.6 million distinct CDR3 sequences, around 36% found once; its top ten account for about 11%. V was shortened by 6 bases and J by 4 bases, with 6 bases between the two germline ends. Germline loops: CDR1 MNHEY, CDR2 SVGAGI. CDR3 length: 11 residues. Samples each had at least 5 micrograms of total RNA extracted. The chain recombines TRBV6-5 with TRBJ2-5; D not certain. Input material: blood. The clonotype comes from a woman aged 25-40 years in good health. This chain's CDR3 is CASRARETQYF. CDR3 nucleotide sequence: TGTGCCAGCAGGGCCCGAGAGACCCAGTACTTC.